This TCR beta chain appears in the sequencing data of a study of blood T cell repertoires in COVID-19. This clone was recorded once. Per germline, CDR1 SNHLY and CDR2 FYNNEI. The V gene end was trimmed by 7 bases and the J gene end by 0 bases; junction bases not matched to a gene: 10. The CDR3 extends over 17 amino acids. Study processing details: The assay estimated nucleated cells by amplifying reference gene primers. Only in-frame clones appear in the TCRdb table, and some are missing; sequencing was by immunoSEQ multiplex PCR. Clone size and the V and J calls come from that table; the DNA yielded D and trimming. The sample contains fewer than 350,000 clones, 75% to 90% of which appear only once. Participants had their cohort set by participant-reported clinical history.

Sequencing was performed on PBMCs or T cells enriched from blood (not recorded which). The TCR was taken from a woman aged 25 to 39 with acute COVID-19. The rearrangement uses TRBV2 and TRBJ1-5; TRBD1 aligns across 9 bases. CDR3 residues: CASMKGQGTYSNQPQHF. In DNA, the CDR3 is TGTGCCAGCATGAAGGGACAGGGAACATATAGCAATCAGCCCCAGCATTTT.